Listed here are 27 T cell receptor beta chains from one sample, sequenced in a study of blood T cell repertoires in COVID-19. Method: immunoSEQ multiplex PCR; TCRdb's copy keeps in-frame clones and lacks some. The data contain roughly 92,000 clones, about 90% of them seen just once; the ten biggest clones take up under 8%. What was sequenced was peripheral blood. These receptors came from a human donor with acute or convalescent COVID-19. The donor label of this sample is uncertain.

The V call is TRBV11-2, the J call TRBJ2-5; tentative D call: TRBD2 (6 bases). The V gene's germline CDR1 is SGHAT and CDR2 FQNNGV. Trimming left V 3 bases short and J 4 bases short, with 12 bases between. The CDR3 extends over 14 amino acids. The CDR3 here is CASSFRRVGETQYF. In DNA, the CDR3 is TGTGCCAGCAGCTTTCGGAGGGTGGGAGAGACCCAGTACTTC.

V is TRBV3-1 (or the pseudogene TRBV3-2) and J is TRBJ2-1; 12 bases are a match to TRBD2. Germline V lookup: CDR1 LGHDT, CDR2 YNNKEL (reference sequence). The CDR3 consists of 20 residues. The junction had 12 bases not matched to a gene; V was cut back by 3 bases and J by 0 bases. This CDR3 reads CASSHPSGTSGPSSYNEQFF. The CDR3 DNA is TGTGCCAGCAGCCATCCTTCCGGGACTAGCGGGCCCAGCTCCTACAATGAGCAGTTCTTC.

The V and J genes are TRBV19 and TRBJ1-2; the match to TRBD1 covers 9 bases. Germline CDR1 LNHDA, CDR2 SQIVND (reference sequence). V dropped 5 bases and J dropped 2; count of bases not matched to a gene: 6. This CDR3 is built from 15 residues. CDR3 sequence (DNA): TGTGCCAGTAGTCCGCGGGGACAGGGAAACTATGGCTACACCTTC. Residues: CASSPRGQGNYGYTF.

The chain uses TRBV3-1 (or the pseudogene TRBV3-2) and TRBJ1-5; 9 positions agree with TRBD1. The CDR3 consists of 16 residues. Germline lookup yields CDR1 LGHDT and CDR2 YNNKEL (reference sequence). V gave up 3 bases and J gave up 4 bases; unmatched junction bases: 7. The CDR3 sequence is CASSQGDRVGNQPQHF. DNA of the CDR3: TGTGCCAGCAGCCAGGGGGACAGGGTGGGGAATCAGCCCCAGCATTTT.

The chain is built from TRBV5-8 and TRBJ2-3; TRBD1 matches at 8 bases. Germline CDR1 SGHTS, CDR2 YDEGEE. With V trimmed by 6 bases and J by 1 base, 7 bases remained unmatched. The CDR3 contains 15 residues. The CDR3 loop is CASIIGQGGTDTQYF. The CDR3 coding sequence is TGTGCCAGCATCATAGGACAGGGTGGCACAGATACGCAGTATTTT.

CDR3 region: CASSSTSGGYLDTQYF. CDR3 sequence (DNA): TGTGCCAGTAGTAGCACTAGCGGGGGGTACTTGGATACGCAGTATTTT. The rearrangement joins TRBV19 to TRBJ2-3; TRBD2 aligns across 12 bases. J was trimmed by 6 bases and V by 4 bases; bases with no gene match: 8. CDR3 size: 16 residues. CDR1 LNHDA and CDR2 SQIVND come from the germline V gene (reference sequence).

The V and J genes are TRBV6-5 and TRBJ2-7; 7 bases line up with TRBD2. Germline assignment: CDR1 MNHEY and CDR2 SVGAGI. V lost 6 bases and J lost 1; bases outside the gene matches: 9. The length of the CDR3 is 15 residues. CDR3 sequence: CASRGGMAGSYEQYF. The CDR3 nucleotides are TGTGCCAGCAGGGGGGGGATGGCAGGGTCCTACGAGCAGTACTTC.

V usage is TRBV27 and J usage is TRBJ1-2, with D perhaps TRBD1 (6 bases). V lost 2 bases to trimming and J lost 6 bases, with 22 bases between them. The CDR3 is 17 amino acids. The germline V gene encodes CDR1 MNHEY and CDR2 SMNVEV (reference sequence). This chain's CDR3 is CASSLIGGLRGRDGYTF. In DNA, the CDR3 is TGTGCCAGCAGTTTAATTGGGGGGCTGAGGGGGAGGGATGGCTACACCTTC.

The chain employs TRBV5-5 and TRBJ2-3; 9 bases match TRBD2. The CDR3 spans 16 residues. The germline V gene encodes CDR1 SGHKS and CDR2 YYEKEE (reference sequence). Trimming cost V 4 bases and J 4 bases; bases outside gene matches: 10. Written as DNA, the CDR3 is TGTGCCAGCAGCGGCTTAGGGCGGGGGGGCCCAGATACGCAGTATTTT. It translates to CASSGLGRGGPDTQYF.

V and J are TRBV18 and TRBJ1-2; maybe TRBD1 (6 bases). The germline CDR1 and CDR2 sequences are KGHSH and LQKENI. Trimming removed 6 bases at V and 4 bases at J, with 18 bases between. The length of the CDR3 is 15 residues. CDR3 protein: CASSPRDTETYGYTF. The CDR3 nucleotides are TGTGCCAGCTCGCCTAGGGACACAGAGACCTATGGCTACACCTTC.

This clone showed up just once. The V and J genes are TRBV5-1 and TRBJ2-5, with 7 positions matching TRBD1. Germline-derived CDR1 and CDR2 are SGHRS and YFSETQ. CDR3 length equals 17 residues. Trimming cost V 5 bases and J 4 bases; bases outside gene matches: 17. The DNA of the CDR3 is TGCGCCAGCAGGGTAGCCGGGACAGCCTCTCTGGGAGAGACCCAGTACTTC. It codes for CASRVAGTASLGETQYF.

The rearrangement uses TRBV4-3 and TRBJ2-6; D gene ambiguous. The V end was cut by 0 bases, the J end by 0 bases, with 12 bases between. This CDR3 spans 18 amino acids. From germline, CDR1 is LGHNA and CDR2 YSLEER. The CDR3 here is CASSQDNLLGSGANVLTF. The CDR3 nucleotides read TGCGCCAGCAGCCAAGATAATCTTCTAGGCTCTGGGGCCAACGTCCTGACTTTC.

The chain recombines TRBV9 with TRBJ1-1; 7 bases are a match to TRBD1. CDR1 is SGDLS, CDR2 YYNGEE, per germline. The CDR3 has 14 amino acids. Trimming removed 1 base from V and 5 bases from J; junction bases left unmatched: 5. CDR3 protein: CASSVTTGDTEAFF. The CDR3 nucleotides are TGTGCCAGCAGCGTAACTACAGGGGATACTGAAGCTTTCTTT.

This clone was counted between two and nine times. This chain connects TRBV5-3 to TRBJ1-4; 9 nucleotides align to TRBD1. TRBV5-3 carries the ORF label, with uncertain function. The CDR3 length is 18 residues. V lost 2 bases to trimming and J lost 0 bases; unmatched junction nucleotides: 8. The CDR3 DNA follows: TGTGCCAGAAGCTTTCCGGGACAGGGCAGATCAACTAATGAAAAACTGTTTTTT. This sequence encodes CARSFPGQGRSTNEKLFF.

The chain employs TRBV9 and TRBJ2-5, with 11 bases that match TRBD2. With 4 bases clipped from V and 0 bases from J, the junction kept 11 bases outside the gene matches. Germline CDR1 is SGDLS and CDR2 is YYNGEE. The CDR3 extends over 18 amino acids. CDR3 region: CASSPGPLAGGHQETQYF. The DNA for the CDR3 is TGTGCCAGCAGCCCGGGCCCCTTAGCGGGGGGGCACCAAGAGACCCAGTACTTC. The full variable domain, with the rest looked up from reference TRBV9 and TRBJ2-5, is DSGVTQTPKHLITATGQRVTLRCSPRSGDLSVYWYQQSLDQGLQFLIQYYNGEERAKGNILERFSAQQFPDLHSELNLSSLELGDSALYFCASSPGPLAGGHQETQYFGPGTRLLVL.

The chain recombines TRBV5-8 with TRBJ1-3; a weak D match, TRBD1 (5 bases). The V and J ends lost 0 bases and 3 bases respectively, with 10 bases between them. CDR1 and CDR2 from the germline V gene are SGHTS and YDEGEE. There are 15 residues in the CDR3. The CDR3 sequence: CASSLEAGFGNTIYF. The CDR3 DNA reads TGTGCCAGCAGCTTGGAGGCAGGGTTTGGAAACACCATATATTTT.

Comment on this clone: A junction boundary mismatches the germline segment, possibly from a read error. The CDR3 DNA sequence: TGTGCCAGCAGTGCCTGGGACAGGAGAACCTTC. Its translation: CASSAWDRRTF. This chain uses TRBV6-1 with TRBJ2-7, with 8 bases aligning to TRBD1. The germline V gene encodes CDR1 MNHNS and CDR2 SASEGT. The CDR3 contains 11 residues.

The V call is TRBV9, the J call TRBJ1-5, with TRBD1 matching 9 bases. CDR3 length equals 14 residues. V shed 10 bases and J 2 bases; nucleotides not matched to a gene: 7. Germline CDR1 is SGDLS and CDR2 is YYNGEE. CDR3 residues: CALTQGARNQPQHF. The DNA for the CDR3 is TGTGCCCTCACACAGGGGGCTCGCAATCAGCCCCAGCATTTT.

This clone was seen a handful of times. CDR3 nucleotides: TGTGCCAGCAGCTTAGATTGGCGGAACTCACCCCTCCACTTT. It yields the protein CASSLDWRNSPLHF. V gene TRBV7-9 combines with J gene TRBJ1-6; no firm D call. The CDR3 totals 14 residues. The V gene lost 1 base and the J gene lost 10 bases, with 11 bases spanning the gap. The germline CDR1 and CDR2 sequences are SEHNR and FQNEAQ (reference sequence).

This sequence joins TRBV6-2 or TRBV6-3 and TRBJ1-2, with TRBD1 as a possible D gene (6 bases). This CDR3 spans 15 amino acids. Deletions cut 6 bases from V and 6 bases from J, with 20 bases between. Germline values: CDR1 MNHEY, CDR2 SVGEGT. The CDR3 is CASSSSPGQYDGYTF. The CDR3 nucleotides are TGTGCCAGCAGCTCTTCTCCGGGACAATACGATGGCTACACCTTC.

The rearrangement links TRBV3-1 (or the pseudogene TRBV3-2) to TRBJ2-1, with TRBD2 matching over 11 bases. The CDR3 sequence is 16 residues long. In germline, CDR1 is LGHDT, CDR2 YNNKEL (reference sequence). V gave up 4 bases and J gave up 2 bases; unmatched junction bases: 4. DNA of the CDR3: TGTGCCAGCAGCCTAAATAGCGGGGGGGCCTACAATGAGCAGTTCTTC. Translating it yields CASSLNSGGAYNEQFF.

The rearrangement joins TRBV6-5 to TRBJ1-4; 9 bases align to TRBD1. The V gene end was trimmed by 6 bases and the J gene end by 4 bases; junction bases not matched to a gene: 6. This CDR3 spans 15 amino acids. Looked up from germline, CDR1 is MNHEY and CDR2 is SVGAGI. Here the CDR3 DNA reads TGTGCCAGCAGCCGGGACAGGGTTCTTAATGAAAAACTGTTTTTT. Encoded protein: CASSRDRVLNEKLFF.

V gene TRBV7-9 combines with J gene TRBJ1-1, with 11 bases matching TRBD1. The J segment lost 6 bases and the V segment lost 6 bases, leaving 6 bases of the junction unmatched. The length of the CDR3 is 14 residues. The germline V gene encodes CDR1 SEHNR and CDR2 FQNEAQ (reference sequence). CDR3 region: CASRGQGEGSEAFF. CDR3 DNA sequence: TGTGCCAGCAGGGGACAGGGGGAGGGGTCTGAAGCTTTCTTT.

The gene calls are TRBV18 and TRBJ1-1; 7 bases line up with TRBD1. Trimming removed 3 bases from V and 1 base from J; junction bases left unmatched: 8. Germline assignment: CDR1 KGHSH and CDR2 LQKENI. The CDR3 contains 16 residues. CDR3 nucleotides: TGTGCCAGCTCACCTAACGACAGGGTGGGGAACACTGAAGCTTTCTTT. This gives the protein CASSPNDRVGNTEAFF.

The V call is TRBV7-2, the J call TRBJ1-2; D might be TRBD1 (5 bases). CDR1 and CDR2 from the germline V gene are SGHTA and FQGNSA. This CDR3 comprises 15 residues. Trimming removed 2 bases from V and 1 base from J, with 11 bases in between. The CDR3 sequence is CASSLRGGVNYGYTF. CDR3 DNA: TGTGCCAGCAGCTTACGGGGGGGGGTTAACTATGGCTACACCTTC.

This clone was counted a single time. The V gene is TRBV5-4, the J gene TRBJ1-4; 10 bases agree with TRBD1. The CDR3 is 15 amino acids. Germline V gene sequence: CDR1 SGHNT, CDR2 YYREEE (reference sequence). J was trimmed by 8 bases and V by 1 base; bases with no gene match: 5. The CDR3, as DNA: TGTGCCAGCAGCTTGTGGGACAGGGGACAGGAAAAACTGTTTTTT. It specifies CASSLWDRGQEKLFF.

The chain employs TRBV10-1 and TRBJ2-2; perhaps TRBD1 as D (5 bases). Per germline, CDR1 WNHNN and CDR2 SYGVQD (reference sequence). The CDR3 runs 14 residues. V was cut by 8 bases and J by 5 bases, with 15 bases left in between. The CDR3: CASGYADKTGELFF. Here the CDR3 DNA reads TGCGCCAGCGGTTACGCGGACAAGACCGGGGAGCTGTTTTTT.